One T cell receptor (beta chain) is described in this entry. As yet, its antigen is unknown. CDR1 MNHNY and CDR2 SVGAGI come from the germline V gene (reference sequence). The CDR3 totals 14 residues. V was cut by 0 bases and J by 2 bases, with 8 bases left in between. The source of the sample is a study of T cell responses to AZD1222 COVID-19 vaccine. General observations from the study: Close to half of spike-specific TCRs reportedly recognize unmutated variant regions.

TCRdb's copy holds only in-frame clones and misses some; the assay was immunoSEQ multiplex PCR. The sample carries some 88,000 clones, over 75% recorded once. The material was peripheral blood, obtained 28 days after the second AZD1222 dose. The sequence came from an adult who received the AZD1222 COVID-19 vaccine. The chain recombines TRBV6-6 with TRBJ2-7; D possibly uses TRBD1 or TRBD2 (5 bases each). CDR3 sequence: CASSYSGVPYEQYF. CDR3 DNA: TGTGCCAGCAGTTACTCGGGGGTTCCCTACGAGCAGTACTTC.